One sample yielded the 6 T cell receptor beta chains listed below, sequenced in a study of cytomegalovirus exposure and HLA in healthy donors. Amplification used 60 Vbeta primers and 13 Jbeta primers. Sequencing was performed with immunoSEQ multiplex PCR; in TCRdb, only in-frame clones are kept and a portion is missing. The sample contains around 190,000 clones, around 76% of which appear only once. Input material: PBMCs. The receptors stem from a man between 25 and 39 years old in good health and CMV-seronegative.

This chain uses TRBV6-5 with TRBJ1-1; D is perhaps TRBD1 (5 bases). The CDR3 is 15 residues long. Germline CDR1 and CDR2: MNHEY and SVGAGI. The V end was cut by 0 bases, the J end by 1 base, with 9 bases between. As DNA, the CDR3 is TGTGCCAGCAGTTACTCGGACGGGGGGAACACTGAAGCTTTCTTT. This translates into CASSYSDGGNTEAFF.

This sequence joins TRBV5-1 and TRBJ2-3, with D perhaps TRBD2 (6 bases). With 0 bases removed from V and 2 bases from J, the gap between germline ends came to 19 bases. This CDR3 region has 18 residues. Germline CDR1 reads SGHRS; CDR2 reads YFSETQ. The CDR3 sequence is CASSLAGSVGGNTDTQYF. The DNA of the CDR3 is TGCGCCAGCAGCTTGGCGGGTTCGGTAGGAGGGAACACAGATACGCAGTATTTT.

The V call is TRBV7-2, the J call TRBJ1-4, with TRBD1 matching over 8 bases. The CDR3 has 15 residues. Germline V gene data show CDR1 as SGHTA and CDR2 as FQGNSA. V was clipped by 5 bases and J by 4 bases; unmatched bases: 6. CDR3: CASSLSGGLNEKLFF. For the CDR3, the DNA is TGTGCCAGCAGCCTCTCAGGGGGCCTTAATGAAAAACTGTTTTTT. Complete variable domain (other parts from reference TRBV7-2 and TRBJ1-4): GAGVSQSPSNKVTEKGKDVELRCDPISGHTALYWYRQSLGQGLEFLIYFQGNSAPDKSGLPSDRFSAERTGGSVSTLTIQRTQQEDSAVYLCASSLSGGLNEKLFFGSGTQLSVL.

Only a few counts were recorded for this clone. The chain recombines TRBV30 with TRBJ1-6; 7 positions match TRBD1. The CDR3 covers 14 residues. J was trimmed by 16 bases and V by 3 bases; bases with no gene match: 15. The V gene's germline CDR1 is GTSNPN and CDR2 SVGIG (reference sequence). CDR3 in amino acids: CAWSSGTEKLALHF. For the CDR3, the DNA is TGTGCCTGGAGCTCCGGGACAGAAAAATTGGCTCTCCACTTT.

This chain uses TRBV5-6 with TRBJ2-3; 8 bases align to TRBD2. This CDR3 contains 19 residues. The germline V gene encodes CDR1 SGHDT and CDR2 YYEEEE. V lost 3 bases, J lost 0 bases, and 15 bases stayed unmatched. CDR3 DNA: TGTGCCAGCAGCTCGGCGGGGGGAGGACTAATAACGAGCACAGATACGCAGTATTTT. Translating gives CASSSAGGGLITSTDTQYF.

A remark on this clone: An end of the junction differs from the germline gene, which may be a read error. V and J are TRBV28 and TRBJ2-1; 8 nucleotides agree with TRBD1. CDR3 length equals 16 residues. CDR1 is MDHEN and CDR2 is SYDVKM in the germline V gene. The CDR3 here is CAGSFDRGGIGNEQFF. The CDR3 nucleotides are TGTGCCGGCAGTTTTGACAGGGGTGGGATTGGGAATGAGCAGTTCTTC.